This is a list of T cell receptor beta chains from one sample in a study of neoadjuvant nivolumab and ipilimumab in lung cancer. Data came from immunoSEQ multiplex PCR; TCRdb stores just in-frame clones and leaves some out. The sample consists of around 7,500 clones, less than 85% of them appearing once. The starting material was tumor tissue, obtained after neoadjuvant nivolumab, alone or with ipilimumab, at or shortly before surgery. These receptors were taken from an adult with non-small cell lung cancer. Each CDR3 is given with its conserved first and last residue. Each record gives: CDR3 protein, CDR3 DNA, D gene, clone size, V gene, J gene. D genes are given only for firm matches. Expanded clones are given a class, and other clones once, few, many or no size at all.

CASRLAGGSYNEQFF,TGTGCCAGTAGACTAGCGGGAGGGTCCTACAATGAGCAGTTCTTC,TRBD2,NA,TRBV7-9,TRBJ2-1
CASSQVVGNTGELFF,TGTGCCAGCAGCCAAGTGGTTGGTAATACCGGGGAGCTGTTTTTT,NA,large,TRBV4-2,TRBJ2-2
CASSRDTIYF,TGTGCCAGCAGCAGGGACACCATATATTTT,NA,NA,TRBV11-2,TRBJ1-3
CASNALTGELFF,TGTGCCAGCAACGCACTCACCGGGGAGCTGTTTTTT,NA,few,TRBV28,TRBJ2-2
CATSRGTPRDPLLFF,TGTGCCACCAGCAGGGGCACCCCCCGGGACCCCCTACTGTTTTTT,NA,NA,TRBV15,TRBJ1-4
CASSQHREGYGYTF,TGTGCCAGCAGTCAACATCGGGAGGGCTATGGCTACACCTTC,NA,NA,TRBV28,TRBJ1-2
CASSPNLAPDTGELFF,TGTGCCAGCAGCCCTAACTTAGCCCCGGACACCGGGGAGCTGTTTTTT,NA,NA,TRBV5-6,TRBJ2-2
CASMPGQGNQPQHF,TGTGCCAGCATGCCGGGACAGGGCAATCAGCCCCAGCATTTT,TRBD1,NA,TRBV7-8,TRBJ1-5
CASSLVPTGRNTEAFF,TGTGCCAGCAGCTTGGTCCCGACAGGGAGGAACACTGAAGCTTTCTTT,TRBD1,few,TRBV5-6,TRBJ1-1
CASTLGGGMKAGELFF,TGTGCCAGCACCTTAGGAGGGGGCATGAAGGCCGGGGAGCTGTTTTTT,NA,NA,TRBV6-6,TRBJ2-2
CASSPLGDRQETQYF,TGTGCCAGCAGCCCGCTGGGTGACCGCCAAGAGACCCAGTACTTC,NA,NA,TRBV5-6,TRBJ2-5
CASSLAGGPADTQYF,TGTGCCAGCAGCTTAGCGGGAGGGCCAGCAGATACGCAGTATTTT,TRBD2,NA,TRBV7-3,TRBJ2-3
CATTGLGAIATEAFF,TGTGCCACCACGGGTCTCGGGGCGATTGCCACTGAAGCTTTCTTT,NA,NA,TRBV6-5,TRBJ1-1
CASSLQGKNTEAFF,TGTGCCAGCAGCTTACAGGGTAAGAACACTGAAGCTTTCTTT,NA,NA,TRBV7-9,TRBJ1-1
CASSENLRDGYTF,TGTGCCAGCAGTGAAAATTTAAGAGATGGCTACACCTTC,NA,NA,TRBV6-1,TRBJ1-2
CASSLNTGENGELFF,TGCGCCAGCAGCTTGAATACGGGAGAGAACGGGGAGCTGTTTTTT,NA,NA,TRBV5-1,TRBJ2-2
CATSPSLAAQSYNEQFF,TGTGCCACCAGCCCCTCCCTAGCGGCACAATCCTACAATGAGCAGTTCTTC,TRBD2,NA,TRBV15,TRBJ2-1
CASSLQTSPSYNEQFF,TGTGCCAGCAGTTTACAGACTAGTCCCTCCTACAATGAGCAGTTCTTC,NA,few,TRBV27,TRBJ2-1
CASSDKTASTDTQYF,TGTGCCAGCAGTGATAAAACAGCTAGCACAGATACGCAGTATTTT,NA,once,TRBV2,TRBJ2-3
CASSVGGGRAEDEQFF,TGTGCCAGCAGCGTAGGCGGCGGGAGGGCCGAGGATGAGCAGTTCTTC,TRBD2,NA,TRBV9,TRBJ2-1
CSVDGGRGTEAFF,TGCAGCGTTGACGGGGGGCGGGGTACTGAAGCTTTCTTT,NA,NA,TRBV29-1,TRBJ1-1
CASSLDSNQPQHF,TGTGCCAGCAGCTTGGACAGCAATCAGCCCCAGCATTTT,NA,NA,TRBV5-4,TRBJ1-5
CASSLGDRYNEQFF,TGTGCCAGCAGTTTGGGCGACCGCTACAATGAGCAGTTCTTC,NA,once,TRBV28,TRBJ2-1
CASSLVGGANEQFF,TGTGCCAGCAGCTTGGTAGGGGGCGCTAATGAGCAGTTCTTC,TRBD1,NA,TRBV5-4,TRBJ2-1
CAIDGLAGTSTDTQYF,TGTGCCATCGACGGACTAGCGGGAACTAGCACAGATACGCAGTATTTT,TRBD2,NA,TRBV7-9,TRBJ2-3
CASSLATSRLYNEQFF,TGTGCCAGCAGCTTGGCCACGTCTCGGCTATACAATGAGCAGTTCTTC,NA,NA,TRBV5-6,TRBJ2-1
CASSKEGGGDEQFF,TGTGCCAGCTCTAAGGAGGGAGGGGGTGATGAGCAGTTCTTC,NA,NA,TRBV9,TRBJ2-1
CASSLEQHYGYTF,TGCGCCAGCAGCTTGGAACAGCACTATGGCTACACCTTC,NA,NA,TRBV5-1,TRBJ1-2
CSAIAMNTDTQYF,TGCAGCGCTATAGCGATGAACACAGATACGCAGTATTTT,NA,NA,TRBV29-1,TRBJ2-3
CAISESMAASSYNEQFF,TGTGCCATCAGTGAGTCGATGGCGGCCAGCTCCTACAATGAGCAGTTCTTC,NA,NA,TRBV10-3,TRBJ2-1
CASSPAGTGGGTEAFF,TGTGCCAGCAGCCCTGCAGGGACTGGGGGAGGCACTGAAGCTTTCTTT,NA,NA,TRBV7-9,TRBJ1-1